This TCR beta chain was sequenced during a study of cytomegalovirus exposure and HLA in healthy donors. The V gene's germline CDR1 is SGHNT and CDR2 YYREEE (reference sequence). The CDR3 is 15 residues long. J lost 7 bases, V lost 4 bases, and 8 bases had no gene match. Amplification used 60 Vbeta primers and 13 Jbeta primers. Using immunoSEQ multiplex PCR, the repertoire was profiled, and TCRdb retains in-frame clones only, with some absent. The repertoire includes roughly 100,000 clones, 70% to 80% of them detected once, and roughly 9.6% sits in the top ten. The chain carries TRBV5-4 and TRBJ2-1; 10 positions match TRBD2. The material sequenced was PBMCs. The receptor's source is a male donor in good health and CMV-seropositive. This chain's CDR3 is CASSLLAGVGNEQFF. CDR3 sequence (DNA): TGTGCCAGCAGCCTTCTAGCGGGAGTGGGTAATGAGCAGTTCTTC. Looking up the rest from reference TRBV5-4 and TRBJ2-1 gives the full variable domain: ETGVTQSPTHLIKTRGQQVTLRCSSQSGHNTVSWYQQALGQGPQFIFQYYREEENGRGNFPPRFSGLQFPNYSSELNVNALELDDSALYLCASSLLAGVGNEQFFGPGTRLTVL.